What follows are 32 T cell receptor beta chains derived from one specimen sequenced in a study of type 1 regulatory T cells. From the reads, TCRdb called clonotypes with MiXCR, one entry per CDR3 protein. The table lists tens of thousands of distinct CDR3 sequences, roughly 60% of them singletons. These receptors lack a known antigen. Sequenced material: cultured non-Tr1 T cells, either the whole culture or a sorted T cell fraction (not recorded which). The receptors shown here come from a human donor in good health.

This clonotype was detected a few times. CDR3 region: CASSFGGRLAYMGYF. DNA of the CDR3: TGTGCCAGCAGCTTCGGGGGCCGTCTAGCTTATATGGGGTATTTT. V usage is TRBV5-4 and J usage is TRBJ2-3; D tentatively reads TRBD1 or TRBD2 (6 bases each). V was cut by 2 bases and J by 14 bases, with 24 bases left in between. The CDR3 runs to 15 residues. Looked up from germline, CDR1 is SGHNT and CDR2 is YYREEE (reference sequence).

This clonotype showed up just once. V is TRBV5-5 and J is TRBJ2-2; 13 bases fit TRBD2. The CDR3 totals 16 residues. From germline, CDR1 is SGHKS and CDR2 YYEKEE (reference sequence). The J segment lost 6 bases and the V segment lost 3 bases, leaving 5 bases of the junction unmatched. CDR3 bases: TGTGCCAGCAGCTCCGGACTAGCGGGAGTCTCCGGGGAGCTGTTTTTT. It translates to CASSSGLAGVSGELFF.

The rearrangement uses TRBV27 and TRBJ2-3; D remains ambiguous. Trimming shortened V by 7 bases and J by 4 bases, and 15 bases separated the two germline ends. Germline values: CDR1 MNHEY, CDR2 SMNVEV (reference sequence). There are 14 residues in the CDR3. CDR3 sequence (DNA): TGTGCCAGCACCATTAGTCGGAGCGCAGATACGCAGTATTTT. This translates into CASTISRSADTQYF.

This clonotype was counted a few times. The chain's CDR3 is CASSPPGQGGYGYTF. Here the CDR3 DNA reads TGTGCCAGCTCACCCCCGGGACAGGGAGGCTATGGCTACACCTTC. The chain is built from TRBV18 and TRBJ1-2, with TRBD1 matching over 9 bases. The CDR3 covers 15 residues. Looked up from germline, CDR1 is KGHSH and CDR2 is LQKENI. The ends lost 3 bases at V and 4 bases at J; junction bases unmatched: 6.

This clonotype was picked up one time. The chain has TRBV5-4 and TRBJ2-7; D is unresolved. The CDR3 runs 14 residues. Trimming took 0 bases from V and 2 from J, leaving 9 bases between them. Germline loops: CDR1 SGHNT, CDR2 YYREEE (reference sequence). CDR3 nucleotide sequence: TGTGCCAGCAGCTTGGACAGAACGGCCTACGAGCAGTACTTC. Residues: CASSLDRTAYEQYF.

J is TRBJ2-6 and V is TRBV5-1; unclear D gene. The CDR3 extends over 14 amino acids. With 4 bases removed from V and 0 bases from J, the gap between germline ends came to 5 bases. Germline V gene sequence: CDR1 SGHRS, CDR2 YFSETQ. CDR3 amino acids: CASSPNSGANVLTF. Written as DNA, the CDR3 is TGCGCCAGCAGCCCTAACTCTGGGGCCAACGTCCTGACTTTC.

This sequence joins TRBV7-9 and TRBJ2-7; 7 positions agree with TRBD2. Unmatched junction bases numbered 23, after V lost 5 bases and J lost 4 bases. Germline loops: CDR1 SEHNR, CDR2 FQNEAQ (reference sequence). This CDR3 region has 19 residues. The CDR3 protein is CASSQMPPSGMTPQYEQYF. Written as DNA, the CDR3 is TGTGCCAGCAGCCAGATGCCCCCCAGCGGGATGACTCCCCAATACGAGCAGTACTTC.

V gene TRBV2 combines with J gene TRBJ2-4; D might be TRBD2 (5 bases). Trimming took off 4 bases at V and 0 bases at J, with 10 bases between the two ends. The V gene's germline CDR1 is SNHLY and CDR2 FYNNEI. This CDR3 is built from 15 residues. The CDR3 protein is CASSADSQAKNIQYF. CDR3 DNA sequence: TGTGCCAGCAGTGCGGACTCTCAAGCCAAAAACATTCAGTACTTC.

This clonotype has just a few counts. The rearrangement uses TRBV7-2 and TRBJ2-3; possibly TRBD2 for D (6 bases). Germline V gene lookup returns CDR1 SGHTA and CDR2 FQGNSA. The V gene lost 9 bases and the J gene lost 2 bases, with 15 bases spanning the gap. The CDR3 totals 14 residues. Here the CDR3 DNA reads TGTGCCAGTGGATCCCGGGGGTACACAGATACGCAGTATTTT. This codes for CASGSRGYTDTQYF.

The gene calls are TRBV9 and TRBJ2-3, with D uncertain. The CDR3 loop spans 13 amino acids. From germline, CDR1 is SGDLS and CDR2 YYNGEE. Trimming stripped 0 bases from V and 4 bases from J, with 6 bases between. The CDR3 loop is CASSVVLADTQYF. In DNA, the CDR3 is TGTGCCAGCAGCGTAGTCCTAGCAGATACGCAGTATTTT.

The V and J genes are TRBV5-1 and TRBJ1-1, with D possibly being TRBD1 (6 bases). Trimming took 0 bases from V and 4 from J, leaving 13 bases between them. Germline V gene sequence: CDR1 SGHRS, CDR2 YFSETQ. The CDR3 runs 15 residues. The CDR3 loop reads CASSLVPGDSTEAFF. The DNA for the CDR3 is TGCGCCAGCAGCTTGGTGCCAGGGGATAGCACTGAAGCTTTCTTT.

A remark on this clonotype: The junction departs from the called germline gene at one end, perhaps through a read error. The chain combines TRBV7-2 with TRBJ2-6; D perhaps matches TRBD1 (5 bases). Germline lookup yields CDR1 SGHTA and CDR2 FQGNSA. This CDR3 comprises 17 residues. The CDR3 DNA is TGTGCCAGCAGCTTAGGTCAGGGTTCCTCTGGGGCCGACGTCCTGACTTTC. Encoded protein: CASSLGQGSSGADVLTF.

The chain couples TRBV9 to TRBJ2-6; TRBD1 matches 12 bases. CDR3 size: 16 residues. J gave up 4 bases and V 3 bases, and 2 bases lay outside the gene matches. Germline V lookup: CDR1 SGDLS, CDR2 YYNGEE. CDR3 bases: TGTGCCAGCAGCGCGGGACAGGGGGCCGGGGCCAACGTCCTGACTTTC. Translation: CASSAGQGAGANVLTF.

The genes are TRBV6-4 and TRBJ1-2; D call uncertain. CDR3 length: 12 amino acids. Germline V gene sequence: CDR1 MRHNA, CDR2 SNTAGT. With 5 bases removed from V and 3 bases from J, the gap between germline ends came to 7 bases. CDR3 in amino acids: CASSNSHYGYTF. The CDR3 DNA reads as TGTGCCAGCAGTAATTCCCACTATGGCTACACCTTC.

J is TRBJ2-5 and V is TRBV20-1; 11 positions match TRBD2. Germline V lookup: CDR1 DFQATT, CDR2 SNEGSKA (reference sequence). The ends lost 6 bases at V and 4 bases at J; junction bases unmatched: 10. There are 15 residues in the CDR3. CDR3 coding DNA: TGCAGTGCCACCGGCCCCGGACTAGCGGGAGAGACCCAGTACTTC. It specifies CSATGPGLAGETQYF.

Written as DNA, the CDR3 is TGTGCCAGCAGTTTAGCCACTGGAAACACCATATATTTT. Residues: CASSLATGNTIYF. This rearrangement joins TRBV12-3 or TRBV12-4 to TRBJ1-3; D remains ambiguous. The CDR3 is made up of 13 amino acids. The V end lost 0 bases, the J end lost 2 bases, and 2 bases lay between the germline ends.

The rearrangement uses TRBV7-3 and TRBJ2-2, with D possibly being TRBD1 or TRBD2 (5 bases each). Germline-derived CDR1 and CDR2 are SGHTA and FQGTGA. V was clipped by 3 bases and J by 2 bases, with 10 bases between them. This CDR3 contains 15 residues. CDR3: CASSLLRGNTGELFF. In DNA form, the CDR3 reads TGTGCCAGCAGCTTGTTGAGGGGTAACACCGGGGAGCTGTTTTTT.

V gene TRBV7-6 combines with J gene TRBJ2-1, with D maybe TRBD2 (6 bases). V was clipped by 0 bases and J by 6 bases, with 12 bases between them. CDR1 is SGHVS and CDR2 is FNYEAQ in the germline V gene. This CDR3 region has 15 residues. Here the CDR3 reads CASSLASGGFNEQFF. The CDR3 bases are TGTGCCAGCAGCTTAGCTAGCGGAGGATTCAATGAGCAGTTCTTC.

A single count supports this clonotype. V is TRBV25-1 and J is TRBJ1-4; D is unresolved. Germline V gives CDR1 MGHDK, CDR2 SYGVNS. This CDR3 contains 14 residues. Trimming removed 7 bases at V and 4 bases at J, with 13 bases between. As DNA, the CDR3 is TGTGCCAGCACCTCGGCCGCGAGTAATGAAAAACTGTTTTTT. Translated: CASTSAASNEKLFF.

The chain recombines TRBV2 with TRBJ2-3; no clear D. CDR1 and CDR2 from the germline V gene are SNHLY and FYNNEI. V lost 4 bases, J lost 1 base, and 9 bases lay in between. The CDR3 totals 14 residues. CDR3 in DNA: TGTGCCAGCAGTGTTAATAGGGGCACAGATACGCAGTATTTT. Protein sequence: CASSVNRGTDTQYF.

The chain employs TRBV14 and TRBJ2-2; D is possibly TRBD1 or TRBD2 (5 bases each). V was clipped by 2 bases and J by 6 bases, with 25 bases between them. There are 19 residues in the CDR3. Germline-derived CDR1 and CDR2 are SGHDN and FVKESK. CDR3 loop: CASSQMRSMVRGVAGELFF. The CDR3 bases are TGTGCCAGCAGCCAAATGAGGAGTATGGTGAGGGGTGTAGCCGGGGAGCTGTTTTTT.

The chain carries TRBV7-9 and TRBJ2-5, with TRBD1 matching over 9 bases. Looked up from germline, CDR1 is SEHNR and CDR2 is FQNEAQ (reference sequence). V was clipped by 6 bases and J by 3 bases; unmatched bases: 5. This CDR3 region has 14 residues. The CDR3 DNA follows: TGTGCCAGCAGAAACAGGGGGCCGGAAGAGACCCAGTACTTC. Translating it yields CASRNRGPEETQYF.

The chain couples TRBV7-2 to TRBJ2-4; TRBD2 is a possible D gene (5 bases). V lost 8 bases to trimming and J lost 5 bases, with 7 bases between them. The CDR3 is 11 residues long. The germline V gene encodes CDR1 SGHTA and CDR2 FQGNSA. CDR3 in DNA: TGTGCCAGCCGGCGGGAAAACATTCAGTACTTC. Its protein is CASRRENIQYF.

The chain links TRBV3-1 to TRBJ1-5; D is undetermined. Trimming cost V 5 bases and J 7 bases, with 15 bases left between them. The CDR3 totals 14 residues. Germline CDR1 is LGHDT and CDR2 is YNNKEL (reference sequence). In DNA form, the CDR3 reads TGTGCCAGCAGCGTAAATGTGGTGAGCCAGCCCCAGCATTTT. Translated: CASSVNVVSQPQHF.

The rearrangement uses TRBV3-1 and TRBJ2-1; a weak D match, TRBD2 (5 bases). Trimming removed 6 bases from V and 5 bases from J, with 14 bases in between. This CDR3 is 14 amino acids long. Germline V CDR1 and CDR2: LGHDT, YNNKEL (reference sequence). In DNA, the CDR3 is TGTGCCAGCAGAAGCACTAGTCGGCACAATGAGCAGTTCTTC. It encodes CASRSTSRHNEQFF.

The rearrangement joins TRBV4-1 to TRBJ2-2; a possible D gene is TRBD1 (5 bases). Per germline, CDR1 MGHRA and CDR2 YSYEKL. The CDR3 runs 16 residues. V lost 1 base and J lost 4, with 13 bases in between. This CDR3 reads CASSQVPGLATGELFF. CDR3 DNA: TGCGCCAGCAGCCAAGTTCCAGGGTTGGCCACCGGGGAGCTGTTTTTT.

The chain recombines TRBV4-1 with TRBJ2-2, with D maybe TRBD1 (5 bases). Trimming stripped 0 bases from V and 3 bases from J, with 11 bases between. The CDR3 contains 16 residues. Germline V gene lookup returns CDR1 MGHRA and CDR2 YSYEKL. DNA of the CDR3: TGCGCCAGCAGCCAAGACGACAGACCCGACACCGGGGAGCTGTTTTTT. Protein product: CASSQDDRPDTGELFF.

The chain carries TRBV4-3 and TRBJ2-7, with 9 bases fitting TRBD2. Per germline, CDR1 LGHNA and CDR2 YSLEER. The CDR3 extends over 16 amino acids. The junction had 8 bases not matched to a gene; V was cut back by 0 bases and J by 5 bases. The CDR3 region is CASSQDGVAGENEQYF. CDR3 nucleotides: TGCGCCAGCAGCCAAGATGGAGTAGCGGGAGAAAACGAGCAGTACTTC.

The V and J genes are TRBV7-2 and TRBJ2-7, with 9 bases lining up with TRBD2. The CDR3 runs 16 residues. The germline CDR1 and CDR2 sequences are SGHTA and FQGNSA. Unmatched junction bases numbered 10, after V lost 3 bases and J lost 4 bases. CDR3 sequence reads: CASSLRAGGGSYEQYF. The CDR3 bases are TGTGCCAGCAGCTTGAGAGCGGGAGGAGGTTCATACGAGCAGTACTTC.

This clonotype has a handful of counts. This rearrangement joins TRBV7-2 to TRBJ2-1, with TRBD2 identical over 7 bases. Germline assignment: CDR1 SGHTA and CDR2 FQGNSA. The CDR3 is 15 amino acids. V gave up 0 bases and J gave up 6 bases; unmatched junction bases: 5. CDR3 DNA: TGTGCCAGCAGCTTAGCGGGAGGGCCTGGCAATGAGCAGTTCTTC. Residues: CASSLAGGPGNEQFF. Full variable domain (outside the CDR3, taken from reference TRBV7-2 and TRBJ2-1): GAGVSQSPSNKVTEKGKDVELRCDPISGHTALYWYRQSLGQGLEFLIYFQGNSAPDKSGLPSDRFSAERTGGSVSTLTIQRTQQEDSAVYLCASSLAGGPGNEQFFGPGTRLTVL.

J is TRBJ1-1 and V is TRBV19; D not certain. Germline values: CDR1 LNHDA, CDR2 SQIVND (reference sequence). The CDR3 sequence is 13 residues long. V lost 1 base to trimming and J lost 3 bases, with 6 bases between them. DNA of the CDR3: TGTGCCAGTAGTATAGCGTCGGACACTGAAGCTTTCTTT. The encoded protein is CASSIASDTEAFF.

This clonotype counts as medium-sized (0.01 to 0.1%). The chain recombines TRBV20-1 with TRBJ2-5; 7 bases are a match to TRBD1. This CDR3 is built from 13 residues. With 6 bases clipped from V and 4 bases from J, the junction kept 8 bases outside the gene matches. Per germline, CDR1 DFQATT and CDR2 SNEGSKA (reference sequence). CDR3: CSANRGLRETQYF. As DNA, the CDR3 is TGCAGTGCAAACAGGGGTCTGCGAGAGACCCAGTACTTC.